The 24 T cell receptor beta chains in this list originate from one sample, sequenced in a study of early T cells in non-severe SARS-CoV-2 infection. TCRdb redid the calling of the 5' RACE reads with MiXCR, one entry per CDR3 protein. The sample lists tens of thousands of distinct CDR3 sequences; roughly 5.1% were seen once. Material for sequencing was whole blood. These receptors came from an adult who was a healthcare worker with PCR-confirmed SARS-CoV-2 infection or an uninfected control (not recorded which).

This clonotype has a count of ten or more. The V call is TRBV11-2, the J call TRBJ2-3; 9 nucleotides match TRBD2. Per the germline V gene, CDR1 is SGHAT and CDR2 is FQNNGV. The ends lost 3 bases at V and 3 bases at J; junction bases unmatched: 1. CDR3 size: 14 residues. CDR3 DNA: TGTGCCAGCAGCTTTAGCGGGAGTACAGATACGCAGTATTTT. Its translation is CASSFSGSTDTQYF.

As DNA, the CDR3 is TGTGCCAGCAGTATTTTTCCGGGACGGAATTCCGAGCAGTACTTC. This codes for CASSIFPGRNSEQYF. The V call is TRBV28, the J call TRBJ2-7; perhaps D is TRBD1 or TRBD2 (5 bases each). CDR1 MDHEN and CDR2 SYDVKM come from the germline V gene. This CDR3 comprises 15 residues. Trimming shortened V by 5 bases and J by 6 bases, and 20 bases separated the two germline ends.

The chain carries TRBV6-6 and TRBJ1-1; D possibly corresponds to TRBD1 (6 bases). CDR3 length: 13 amino acids. V dropped 7 bases and J dropped 4 bases, with 13 bases sitting between them. From germline, CDR1 is MNHNY and CDR2 SVGAGI (reference sequence). The CDR3 loop is CASTLGGTTEAFF. The CDR3 DNA reads as TGTGCCAGCACCCTAGGGGGGACCACTGAAGCTTTCTTT.

Worth noting for this clonotype: A junction end diverges from the germline sequence, so it may reflect a read error. The genes are TRBV6-2 or TRBV6-3 and TRBJ2-1, with D possibly matching TRBD1 (8 bases). This CDR3 region has 16 residues. The germline V gene has CDR1 MNHEY and CDR2 SVGEGT. CDR3 nucleotides: TGTGTCAGCAGGGGGCTGGGCGGGAGCTCCTACAATGAGCAGTTCTTC. Amino acids: CVSRGLGGSSYNEQFF.

This clonotype was counted at least ten times. The genes are TRBV12-3 or TRBV12-4 and TRBJ1-3; D gene uncertain. The CDR3 totals 16 residues. V was cut by 2 bases and J by 2 bases, with 13 bases left in between. The CDR3 loop reads CASSLRAVGTGNTIYF. CDR3 coding DNA: TGTGCCAGCAGTTTACGGGCAGTAGGGACTGGAAACACCATATATTTT.

This clonotype was seen repeatedly, ten times or more. The J gene is TRBJ1-6, the V gene TRBV12-2; the table gives TRBD1 as D, unverified against the DNA. TRBV12-2 is a known pseudogene. This CDR3 is 18 amino acids long. CDR3 residues: CASRQQGKLSSYNSPLHF. DNA for the CDR3: TGTGCAAGTCGACAACAGGGGAAGTTGAGCTCCTATAATTCACCCCTCCACTTT.

This clonotype was observed a few times. This chain joins TRBV4-1 and TRBJ2-5; 12 bases fit TRBD2. Germline V gene lookup returns CDR1 MGHRA and CDR2 YSYEKL. The CDR3 extends over 16 amino acids. The trim removed 4 bases at V and 4 bases at J, leaving 7 bases unmatched. CDR3: CASSPRPLAGGETQYF. The CDR3 coding sequence is TGCGCCAGCAGCCCCCGCCCACTAGCGGGAGGAGAGACCCAGTACTTC.

The table lists this clonotype with many counts. The V and J genes are TRBV27 and TRBJ1-2; 7 nucleotides agree with TRBD1. The ends lost 4 bases at V and 4 bases at J; junction bases unmatched: 6. Germline V gene lookup returns CDR1 MNHEY and CDR2 SMNVEV (reference sequence). The CDR3 sequence is 14 residues long. This chain's CDR3 is CASSSTGVVYGYTF. Here the CDR3 DNA reads TGTGCCAGCAGTTCCACAGGGGTGGTCTATGGCTACACCTTC.

The V call is TRBV2, the J call TRBJ2-5; D gene unclear. V lost 3 bases and J 2 bases, leaving 7 bases between the germline ends. The length of the CDR3 is 13 residues. The V gene's germline CDR1 is SNHLY and CDR2 FYNNEI. The CDR3 nucleotides are TGTGCCAGCAGTGATGTGGTACAAGAGACCCAGTACTTC. Residues: CASSDVVQETQYF. The full variable domain, rest sourced from reference TRBV2 and TRBJ2-5, is EPEVTQTPSHQVTQMGQEVILRCVPISNHLYFYWYRQILGQKVEFLVSFYNNEISEKSEIFDDQFSVERPDGSNFTLKIRSTKLEDSAMYFCASSDVVQETQYFGPGTRLLVL.

This chain joins TRBV5-1 and TRBJ2-3; 7 bases agree with TRBD2. The germline CDR1 and CDR2 sequences are SGHRS and YFSETQ. Unmatched junction bases numbered 4, after V lost 6 bases and J lost 0 bases. This CDR3 spans 14 amino acids. This chain's CDR3 is CASKAGWSTDTQYF. CDR3 coding DNA: TGCGCCAGCAAAGCGGGATGGAGCACAGATACGCAGTATTTT. Complete variable domain (other parts from reference TRBV5-1 and TRBJ2-3): KAGVTQTPRYLIKTRGQQVTLSCSPISGHRSVSWYQQTPGQGLQFLFEYFSETQRNKGNFPGRFSGRQFSNSRSEMNVSTLELGDSALYLCASKAGWSTDTQYFGPGTRLTVL.

V usage is TRBV29-1 and J usage is TRBJ2-3, with a weak D call TRBD2 (5 bases). CDR1 SQVTM and CDR2 ANQGSEA come from the germline V gene. The CDR3 extends over 12 amino acids. V was cut by 2 bases and J by 9 bases, with 12 bases left in between. CDR3 amino acids: CSVELPGWTQYF. The DNA of the CDR3 is TGCAGCGTTGAACTCCCGGGGTGGACGCAGTATTTT.

The chain couples TRBV19 to TRBJ2-2; 9 bases are shared with TRBD2. CDR3 length: 15 residues. Unmatched junction bases numbered 8, after V lost 9 bases and J lost 3 bases. Germline CDR1 and CDR2: LNHDA and SQIVND (reference sequence). The DNA for the CDR3 is TGTGCCAGCGATGCTAGCGGGACCTACACCGGGGAGCTGTTTTTT. Its translation: CASDASGTYTGELFF.

The sample holds many counts of this clonotype. The V and J genes are TRBV6-1 and TRBJ1-5; D might be TRBD1 (6 bases). Looked up from germline, CDR1 is MNHNS and CDR2 is SASEGT. V gave up 7 bases and J gave up 5 bases, with 18 bases separating them. The CDR3 has 15 amino acids. CDR3 sequence: CASTQQGGTHQPQHF. CDR3 coding DNA: TGTGCCAGCACCCAACAGGGCGGAACGCATCAGCCCCAGCATTTT.

This clonotype was seen many times. The genes are TRBV4-1 and TRBJ2-7; 8 positions agree with TRBD1. The length of the CDR3 is 15 residues. After removal of 4 bases from V and 4 bases from J, the junction contained 9 bases not matched to a gene. Per germline, CDR1 MGHRA and CDR2 YSYEKL. The CDR3 sequence: CASSRGQGGFYEQYF. The CDR3 bases are TGCGCCAGCAGCCGAGGACAGGGTGGGTTTTACGAGCAGTACTTC.

In this sample, this clonotype turned up many times. V is TRBV18 and J is TRBJ2-7, with 9 nucleotides matching TRBD2. Germline-derived CDR1 and CDR2 are KGHSH and LQKENI. Losses at the gene ends were 2 bases for V and 3 bases for J; bases not matched to a gene: 5. This CDR3 is built from 15 residues. Here the CDR3 DNA reads TGTGCCAGCTCACCAAGGAATAGCGGGAGCTACGAGCAGTACTTC. Encoded protein: CASSPRNSGSYEQYF.

The sample holds many counts of this clonotype. The V call is TRBV12-5, the J call TRBJ1-2; D might be TRBD1 (5 bases). The CDR3 length is 16 residues. Trimming cost V 0 bases and J 4 bases, with 15 bases left between them. Germline values: CDR1 LGHNT, CDR2 FRNRAP. CDR3 nucleotides: TGTGCTAGTGGTTTGGTACCAACAGGTGCGTCCTATGGCTACACCTTC. Its protein is CASGLVPTGASYGYTF.

In this sample, this clonotype turned up many times. The rearrangement links TRBV29-1 to TRBJ1-1, with a weak D call TRBD1 (6 bases). Trimming took off 7 bases at V and 6 bases at J, with 18 bases between the two ends. This CDR3 has 13 amino acids. Germline V gene data show CDR1 as SQVTM and CDR2 as ANQGSEA. CDR3 in DNA: TGCAGCGGGGGACTCAGGGGCTCAGCTGAAGCTTTCTTT. Its protein is CSGGLRGSAEAFF.

This clonotype was observed at least ten times. The CDR3 region has the DNA TGTGCCAGCGGGACCAGGACCACCGGGGAGCTGTTTTTT. This codes for CASGTRTTGELFF. The chain links TRBV2 to TRBJ2-2; D assignment may be TRBD1 or TRBD2 (5 bases each). CDR3 length: 13 residues. Germline V gene sequence: CDR1 SNHLY, CDR2 FYNNEI. V shed 8 bases and J shed 4 bases, with 11 bases lying between them.

This clonotype has at least ten counts. The chain employs TRBV11-2 and TRBJ2-3, with TRBD2 matching over 9 bases. Germline assignment: CDR1 SGHAT and CDR2 FQNNGV. Germline trimming cut 4 bases from V and 5 bases from J; bases unmatched to any gene: 7. The CDR3 sequence is 15 residues long. CDR3 DNA: TGTGCCAGCAGCTACGCGGGAGGGCCGCAAGATACGCAGTATTTT. Protein product: CASSYAGGPQDTQYF.

There are many counts of this clonotype. The rearrangement joins TRBV29-1 to TRBJ1-1; no clear D. The CDR3 length is 13 residues. Per the germline V gene, CDR1 is SQVTM and CDR2 is ANQGSEA. V lost 3 bases and J 0 bases, leaving 8 bases between the germline ends. The CDR3: CSVEPVMNTEAFF. DNA of the CDR3: TGCAGCGTTGAGCCCGTAATGAACACTGAAGCTTTCTTT.

The table lists this clonotype with many counts. The V call is TRBV28, the J call TRBJ2-5; D uncertain. The germline CDR1 and CDR2 sequences are MDHEN and SYDVKM. The length of the CDR3 is 13 residues. V lost 5 bases, J lost 4 bases, and 11 bases lay in between. CDR3 protein: CASSPSLPETQYF. The CDR3 bases are TGTGCCAGCAGTCCCAGCCTCCCAGAGACCCAGTACTTC. The full variable domain, completed using reference TRBV28 and TRBJ2-5, is DVKVTQSSRYLVKRTGEKVFLECVQDMDHENMFWYRQDPGLGLRLIYFSYDVKMKEKGDIPEGYSVSREKKERFSLILESASTNQTSMYLCASSPSLPETQYFGPGTRLLVL.

This clonotype was seen ten or more times. This chain links TRBV18 with TRBJ2-2; a weak D match, TRBD2 (5 bases). Germline V gene lookup returns CDR1 KGHSH and CDR2 LQKENI. This CDR3 is built from 16 residues. Trimming took off 3 bases at V and 5 bases at J, with 16 bases between the two ends. The CDR3 region is CASSPPPTTRTGELFF. As DNA, the CDR3 is TGTGCCAGCTCACCCCCCCCGACTACACGGACCGGGGAGCTGTTTTTT.

The table lists this clonotype with many counts. The chain links TRBV6-5 to TRBJ2-1; 10 bases match TRBD1. This CDR3 comprises 16 residues. Germline assignment: CDR1 MNHEY and CDR2 SVGAGI. With V trimmed by 5 bases and J by 6 bases, 10 bases remained unmatched. CDR3 sequence: CASSQTGGSGGNEQFF. DNA of the CDR3: TGTGCCAGCAGTCAGACAGGGGGCTCGGGAGGCAATGAGCAGTTCTTC.

This clonotype showed up many times. The chain joins TRBV19 to TRBJ2-3, with TRBD1 as a possible D gene (6 bases). Looked up from germline, CDR1 is LNHDA and CDR2 is SQIVND (reference sequence). The CDR3 contains 15 residues. Trimming took off 6 bases at V and 5 bases at J, with 18 bases between the two ends. The CDR3, as DNA: TGTGCCAGTAGAGATATACCGACCAGGGGAGATACGCAGTATTTT. This gives the protein CASRDIPTRGDTQYF.